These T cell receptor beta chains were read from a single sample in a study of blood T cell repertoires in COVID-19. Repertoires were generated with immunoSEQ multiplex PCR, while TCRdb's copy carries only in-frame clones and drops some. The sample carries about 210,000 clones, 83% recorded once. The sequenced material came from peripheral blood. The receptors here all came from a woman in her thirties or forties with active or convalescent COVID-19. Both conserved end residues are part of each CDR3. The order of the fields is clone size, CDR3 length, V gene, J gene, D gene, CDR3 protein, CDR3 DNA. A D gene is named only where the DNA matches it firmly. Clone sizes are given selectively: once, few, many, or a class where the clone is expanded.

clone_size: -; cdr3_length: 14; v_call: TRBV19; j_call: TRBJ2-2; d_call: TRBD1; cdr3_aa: CASSSTGGTGELFF; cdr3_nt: TGTGCCAGTAGTTCCACAGGGGGCACCGGGGAGCTGTTTTTT
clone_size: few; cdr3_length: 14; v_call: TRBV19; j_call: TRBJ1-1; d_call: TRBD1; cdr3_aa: CASSSDRDSTEAFF; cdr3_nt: TGTGCCAGTAGTTCGGACAGGGATAGCACTGAAGCTTTCTTT
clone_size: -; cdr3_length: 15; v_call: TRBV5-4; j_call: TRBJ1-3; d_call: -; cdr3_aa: CASSLGLGDRNTIYF; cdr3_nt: TGTGCCAGCAGCTTGGGCCTAGGCGATCGAAACACCATATATTTT
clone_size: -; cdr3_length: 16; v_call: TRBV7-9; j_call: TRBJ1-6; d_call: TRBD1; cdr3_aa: CASSSGTGGPNSPLHF; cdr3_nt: TGTGCCAGCAGCTCCGGGACAGGGGGACCCAATTCACCCCTCCACTTT
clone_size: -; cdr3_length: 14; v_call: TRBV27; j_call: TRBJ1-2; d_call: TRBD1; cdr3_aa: CASSTYRGNYGYTF; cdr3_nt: TGTGCCAGCAGTACGTACAGGGGCAACTATGGCTACACCTTC
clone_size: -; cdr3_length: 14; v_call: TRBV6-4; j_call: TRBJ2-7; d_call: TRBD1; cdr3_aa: CASSASGQSYEQYF; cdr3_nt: TGTGCCAGCAGTGCTTCGGGACAGAGCTACGAGCAGTACTTC
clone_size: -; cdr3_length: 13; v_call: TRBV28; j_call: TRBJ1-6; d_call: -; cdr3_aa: CASSLTWNSPLHF; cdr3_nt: TGTGCCAGCAGTTTAACTTGGAATTCACCCCTCCACTTT
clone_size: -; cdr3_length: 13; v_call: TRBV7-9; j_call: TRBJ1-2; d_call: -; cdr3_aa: CASSITGGYGYTF; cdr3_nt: TGTGCCAGCAGCATCACCGGGGGCTATGGCTACACCTTC
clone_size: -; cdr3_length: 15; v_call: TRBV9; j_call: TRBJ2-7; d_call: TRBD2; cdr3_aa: CASSEGSGRAPEQYF; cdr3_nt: TGTGCCAGCAGCGAGGGTAGCGGGAGGGCCCCCGAGCAGTACTTC
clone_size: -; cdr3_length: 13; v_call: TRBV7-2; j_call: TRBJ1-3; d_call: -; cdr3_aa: CASSDRVENTIYF; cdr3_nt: TGTGCCAGCAGCGACCGGGTCGAAAACACCATATATTTT